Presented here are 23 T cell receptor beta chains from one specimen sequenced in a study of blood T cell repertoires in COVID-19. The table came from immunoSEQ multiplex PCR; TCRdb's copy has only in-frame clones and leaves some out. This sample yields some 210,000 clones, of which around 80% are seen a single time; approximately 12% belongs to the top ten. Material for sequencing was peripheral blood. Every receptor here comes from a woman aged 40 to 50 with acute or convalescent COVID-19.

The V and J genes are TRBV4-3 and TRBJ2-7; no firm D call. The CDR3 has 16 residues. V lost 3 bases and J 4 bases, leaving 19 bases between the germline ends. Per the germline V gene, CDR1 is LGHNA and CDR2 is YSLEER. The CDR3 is CASSQRPFKENYEQYF. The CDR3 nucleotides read TGCGCCAGCAGCCAGAGGCCCTTCAAGGAGAATTACGAGCAGTACTTC.

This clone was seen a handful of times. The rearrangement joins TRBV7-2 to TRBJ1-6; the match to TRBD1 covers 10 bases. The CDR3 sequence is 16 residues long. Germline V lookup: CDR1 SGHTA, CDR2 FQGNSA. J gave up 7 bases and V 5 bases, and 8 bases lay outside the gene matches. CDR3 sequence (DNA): TGTGCCAGCAGCCCCCACCGGACAGGGGGGAATTCACCCCTCCACTTT. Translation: CASSPHRTGGNSPLHF.

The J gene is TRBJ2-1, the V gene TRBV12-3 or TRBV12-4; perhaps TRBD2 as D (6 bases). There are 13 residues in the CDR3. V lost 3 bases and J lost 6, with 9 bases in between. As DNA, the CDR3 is TGTGCCAGCAGTTTGGGACTCACCAATGAGCAGTTCTTC. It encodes CASSLGLTNEQFF.

The CDR3 nucleotides read TGTGCCTGGAGTTACAGGGGGAGTGCTGGAAACACCATATATTTT. Encoded protein: CAWSYRGSAGNTIYF. The chain couples TRBV30 to TRBJ1-3; TRBD1 matches at 8 bases. The CDR3 loop spans 15 amino acids. Germline assignment: CDR1 GTSNPN and CDR2 SVGIG (reference sequence). Trimming took 2 bases from V and 2 from J; bases not matched to a gene: 5.

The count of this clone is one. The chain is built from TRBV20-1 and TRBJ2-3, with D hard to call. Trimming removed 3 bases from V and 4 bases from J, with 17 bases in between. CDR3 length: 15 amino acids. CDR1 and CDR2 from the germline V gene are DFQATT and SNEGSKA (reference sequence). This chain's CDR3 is CSASIPARSPDTQYF. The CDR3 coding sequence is TGCAGTGCTAGTATCCCAGCGAGGAGTCCAGATACGCAGTATTTT.

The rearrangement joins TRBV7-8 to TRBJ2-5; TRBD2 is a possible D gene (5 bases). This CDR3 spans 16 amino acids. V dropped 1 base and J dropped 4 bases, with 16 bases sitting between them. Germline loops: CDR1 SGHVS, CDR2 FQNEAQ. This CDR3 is CASSLELASFPETQYF. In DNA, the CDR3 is TGTGCCAGCAGCTTAGAGCTAGCCAGTTTCCCAGAGACCCAGTACTTC.

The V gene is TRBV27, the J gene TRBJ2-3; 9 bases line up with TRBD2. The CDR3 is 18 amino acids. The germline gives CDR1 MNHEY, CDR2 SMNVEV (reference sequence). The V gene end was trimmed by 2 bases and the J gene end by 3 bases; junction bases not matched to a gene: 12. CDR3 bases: TGTGCCAGCAGTTTACTCCCTGTGGCGGGAGGGCCAACAGATACGCAGTATTTT. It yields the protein CASSLLPVAGGPTDTQYF.

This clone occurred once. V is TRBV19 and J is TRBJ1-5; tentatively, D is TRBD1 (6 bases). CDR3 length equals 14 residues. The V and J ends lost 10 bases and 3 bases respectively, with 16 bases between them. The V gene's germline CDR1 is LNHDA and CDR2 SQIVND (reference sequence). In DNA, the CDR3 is TGTGCCATAGCTACAGGGCACCCCAATCAGCCCCAGCATTTT. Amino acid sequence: CAIATGHPNQPQHF.

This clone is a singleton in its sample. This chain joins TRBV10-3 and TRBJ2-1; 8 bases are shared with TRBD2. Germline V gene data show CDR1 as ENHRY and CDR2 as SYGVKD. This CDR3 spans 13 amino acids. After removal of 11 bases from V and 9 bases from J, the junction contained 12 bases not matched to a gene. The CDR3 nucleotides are TGTGCCTGCCGGGCCTCGGGGGGGGGTGAGCAGTTCTTC. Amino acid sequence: CACRASGGGEQFF.

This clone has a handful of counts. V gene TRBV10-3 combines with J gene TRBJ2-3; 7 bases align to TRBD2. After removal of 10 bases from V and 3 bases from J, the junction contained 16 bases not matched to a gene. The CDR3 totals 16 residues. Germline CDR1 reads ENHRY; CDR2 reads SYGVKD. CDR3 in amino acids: CATQRSLGEGTDTQYF. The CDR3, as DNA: TGTGCCACCCAAAGGTCTCTGGGGGAGGGAACAGATACGCAGTATTTT.

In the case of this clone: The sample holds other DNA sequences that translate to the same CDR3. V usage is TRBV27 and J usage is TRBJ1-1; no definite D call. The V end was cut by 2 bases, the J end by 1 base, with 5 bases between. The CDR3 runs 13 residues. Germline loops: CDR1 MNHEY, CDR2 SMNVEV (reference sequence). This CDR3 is CASSLAGNTEAFF. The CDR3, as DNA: TGTGCCAGCAGTTTAGCGGGGAACACTGAAGCTTTCTTT.

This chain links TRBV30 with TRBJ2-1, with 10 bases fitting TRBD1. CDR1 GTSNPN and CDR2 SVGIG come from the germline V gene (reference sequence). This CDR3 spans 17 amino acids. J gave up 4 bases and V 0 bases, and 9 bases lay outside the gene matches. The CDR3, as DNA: TGTGCCTGGAGTGTACGAACCGGGACAGGGGAATACAATGAGCAGTTCTTC. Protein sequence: CAWSVRTGTGEYNEQFF.

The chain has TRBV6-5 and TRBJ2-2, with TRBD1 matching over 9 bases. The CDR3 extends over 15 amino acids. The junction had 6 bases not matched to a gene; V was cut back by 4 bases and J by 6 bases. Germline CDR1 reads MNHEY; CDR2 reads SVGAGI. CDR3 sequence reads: CASSCKQGAPGELFF. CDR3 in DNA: TGTGCCAGCAGTTGTAAACAGGGGGCGCCCGGGGAGCTGTTTTTT.

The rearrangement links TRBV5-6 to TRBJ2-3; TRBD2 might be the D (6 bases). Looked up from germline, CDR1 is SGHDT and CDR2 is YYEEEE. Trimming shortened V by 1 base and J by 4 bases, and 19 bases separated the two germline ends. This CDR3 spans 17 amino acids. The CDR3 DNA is TGTGCCAGCAGCTTGCCCCCAGGGCTAGCGAGGGCAGATACGCAGTATTTT. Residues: CASSLPPGLARADTQYF.

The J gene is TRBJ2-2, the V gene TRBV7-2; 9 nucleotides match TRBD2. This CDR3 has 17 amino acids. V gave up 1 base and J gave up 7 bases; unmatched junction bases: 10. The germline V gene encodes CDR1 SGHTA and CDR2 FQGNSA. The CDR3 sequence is CASSLDWREGLSGELFF. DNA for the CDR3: TGTGCCAGCAGCTTAGATTGGCGGGAGGGCCTGAGCGGGGAGCTGTTTTTT.

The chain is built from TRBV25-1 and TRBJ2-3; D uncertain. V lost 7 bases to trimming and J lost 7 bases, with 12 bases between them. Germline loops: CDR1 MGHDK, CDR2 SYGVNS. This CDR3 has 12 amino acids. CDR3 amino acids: CASISSMYTQYF. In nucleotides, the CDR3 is TGTGCCAGCATATCGAGTATGTATACGCAGTATTTT.

The CDR3 loop reads CASSLLDRMNTEAFF. In DNA, the CDR3 is TGTGCCAGCAGCTTGTTAGACAGAATGAACACTGAAGCTTTCTTT. The rearrangement links TRBV5-6 to TRBJ1-1; a possible D gene is TRBD1 (5 bases). The CDR3 runs to 15 residues. The V end was cut by 1 base, the J end by 0 bases, with 10 bases between. CDR1 and CDR2 (germline): SGHDT, YYEEEE.

The CDR3 loop is CAGSSGANVLTF. CDR3 nucleotide sequence: TGTGCCGGTAGCTCTGGGGCCAACGTCCTGACTTTC. This chain connects TRBV3-1 (or the pseudogene TRBV3-2) to TRBJ2-6; no definite D call. The V gene's germline CDR1 is LGHDT and CDR2 YNNKEL (reference sequence). The CDR3 covers 12 residues. Trimming stripped 11 bases from V and 0 bases from J, with 5 bases between.

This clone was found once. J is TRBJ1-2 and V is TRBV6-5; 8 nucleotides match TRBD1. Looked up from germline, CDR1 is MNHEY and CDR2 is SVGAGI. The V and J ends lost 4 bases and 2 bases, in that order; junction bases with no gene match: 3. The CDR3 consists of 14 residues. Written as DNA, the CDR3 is TGTGCCAGCAGTTTTACAGGGGGAAACTATGGCTACACCTTC. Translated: CASSFTGGNYGYTF.

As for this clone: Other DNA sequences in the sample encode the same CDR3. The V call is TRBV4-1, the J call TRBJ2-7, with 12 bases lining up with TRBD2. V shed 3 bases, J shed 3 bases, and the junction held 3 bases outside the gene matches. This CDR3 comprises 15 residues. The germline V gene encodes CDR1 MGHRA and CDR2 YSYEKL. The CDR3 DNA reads TGCGCCAGCAGCCACCTAGCGGGAGGGGACTACGAGCAGTACTTC. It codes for CASSHLAGGDYEQYF.

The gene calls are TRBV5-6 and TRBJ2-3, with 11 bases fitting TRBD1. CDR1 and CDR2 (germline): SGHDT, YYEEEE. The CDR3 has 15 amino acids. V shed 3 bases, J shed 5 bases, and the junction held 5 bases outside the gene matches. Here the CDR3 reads CASSSGQGEEDTQYF. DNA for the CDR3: TGTGCCAGCAGCTCGGGACAGGGGGAGGAAGATACGCAGTATTTT.

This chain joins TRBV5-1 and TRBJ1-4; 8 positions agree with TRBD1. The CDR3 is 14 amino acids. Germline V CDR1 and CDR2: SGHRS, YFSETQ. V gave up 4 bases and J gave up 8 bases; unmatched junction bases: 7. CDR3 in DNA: TGCGCCAGCAGCAAGGACAGGGAGGGAGAAAAACTGTTTTTT. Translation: CASSKDREGEKLFF.

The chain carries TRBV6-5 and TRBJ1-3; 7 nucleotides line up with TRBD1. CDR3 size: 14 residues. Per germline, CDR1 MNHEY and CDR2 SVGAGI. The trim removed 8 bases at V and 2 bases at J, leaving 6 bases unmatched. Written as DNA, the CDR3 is TGTGCCAGCTCATCGGACAGGACTGGAAACACCATATATTTT. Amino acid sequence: CASSSDRTGNTIYF.